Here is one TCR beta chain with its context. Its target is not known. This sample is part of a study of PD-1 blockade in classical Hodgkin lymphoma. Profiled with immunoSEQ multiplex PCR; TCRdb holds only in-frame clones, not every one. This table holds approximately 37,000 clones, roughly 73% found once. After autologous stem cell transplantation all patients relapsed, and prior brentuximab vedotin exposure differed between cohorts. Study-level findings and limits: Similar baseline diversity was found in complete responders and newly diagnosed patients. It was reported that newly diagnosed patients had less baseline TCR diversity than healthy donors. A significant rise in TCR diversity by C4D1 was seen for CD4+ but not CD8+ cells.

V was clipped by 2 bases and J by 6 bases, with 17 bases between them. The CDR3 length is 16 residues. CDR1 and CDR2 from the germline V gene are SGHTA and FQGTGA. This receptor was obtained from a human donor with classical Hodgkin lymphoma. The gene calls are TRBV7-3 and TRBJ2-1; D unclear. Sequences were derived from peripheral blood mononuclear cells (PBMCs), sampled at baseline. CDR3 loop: CASSLDGSRAGNEQFF. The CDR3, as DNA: TGTGCCAGCAGCTTAGACGGATCCCGAGCCGGCAATGAGCAGTTCTTC.